The present TCR beta chain was sequenced within a study of shared clonotypes between healthy human individuals. Concerning this clone: Its specificity is not known.

Whole-study findings and limits: Against clonotypes common to all four donors, non-shared ones had lower generation probabilities. Inspection by rarefaction showed sorted-subset sequencing to be incomplete despite large depth.

V lost 6 bases, J lost 4 bases, and 4 bases stayed unmatched. Germline loops: CDR1 WSHSY, CDR2 SAAADI. The CDR3 runs 13 residues. The method was immunoSEQ multiplex PCR; TCRdb's version includes in-frame clones alone and lacks a portion of them. The sample has about 2 million clones, around 95% seen once. Sequencing used naive CD4+ T cells sorted from blood. Documented subset: CD45RA+ positively selected. This receptor was identified in a man between 18 and 35 years old in good health. V gene TRBV10-2 combines with J gene TRBJ2-7; 9 nucleotides match TRBD2. For the CDR3, the DNA is TGCGCCAGCAGGCCGACTAGCGGTTACGAGCAGTACTTC. It translates to CASRPTSGYEQYF.